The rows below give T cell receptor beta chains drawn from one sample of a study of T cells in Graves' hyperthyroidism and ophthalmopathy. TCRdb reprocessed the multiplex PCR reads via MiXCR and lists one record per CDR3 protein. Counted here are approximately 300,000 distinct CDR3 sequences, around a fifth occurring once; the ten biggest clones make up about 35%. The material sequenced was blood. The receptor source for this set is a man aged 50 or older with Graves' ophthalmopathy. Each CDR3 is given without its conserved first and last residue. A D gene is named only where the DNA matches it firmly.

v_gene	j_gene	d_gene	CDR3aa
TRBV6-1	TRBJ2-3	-	ASSLHGGDTQY
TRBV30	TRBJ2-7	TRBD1	AWSGQGTGEQY
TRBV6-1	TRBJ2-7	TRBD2	ASRSGNYYEQY
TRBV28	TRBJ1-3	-	ASSLTGSGNTIY
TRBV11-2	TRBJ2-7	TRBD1	ASSFDRADEQY
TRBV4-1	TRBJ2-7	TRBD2	ASSQGLASEQY
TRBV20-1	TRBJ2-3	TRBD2	SAPGTSGSYTQY
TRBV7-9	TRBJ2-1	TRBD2	ASSPSGTPWDEQF
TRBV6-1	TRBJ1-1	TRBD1	ASSKNTGQGGTEAF
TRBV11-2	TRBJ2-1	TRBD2	ASSLEVSGRYNEQF
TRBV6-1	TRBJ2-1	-	ASSEIAGSYNEQF
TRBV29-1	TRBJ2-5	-	SVDLGMDQETQY
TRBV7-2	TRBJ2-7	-	ASSLRKGTYEQY
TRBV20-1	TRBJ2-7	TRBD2	SATLLAGPYEQY
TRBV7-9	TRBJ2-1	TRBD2	ASSPGGVQNEQF
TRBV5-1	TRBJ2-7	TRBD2	ASSLAGTSGRRNEQY
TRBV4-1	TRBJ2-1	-	ASSRLQGGSYNEQF
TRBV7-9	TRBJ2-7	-	ASSLAGWEQY
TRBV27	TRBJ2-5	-	ASSLGVLPAETQY
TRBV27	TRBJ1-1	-	ASKWGASWPEAF
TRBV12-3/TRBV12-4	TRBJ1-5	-	ASSLAGDDQPQH
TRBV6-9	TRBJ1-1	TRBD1	ASSYQGEDEAF
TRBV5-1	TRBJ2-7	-	ASSLATGSSYEQY
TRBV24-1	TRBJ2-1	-	ATSDPGVSSYNEQF
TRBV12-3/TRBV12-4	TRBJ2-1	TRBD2	ASSGGGDYNEQF
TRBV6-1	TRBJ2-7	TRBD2	ASCQSGRVSYEQY
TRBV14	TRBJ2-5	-	ASSPRAVLPREETQY
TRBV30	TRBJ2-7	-	AWRQPGIYEQY
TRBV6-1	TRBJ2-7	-	ASSPRLWDTAYEQY
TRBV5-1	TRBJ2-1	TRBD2	ASSLASVAGIPHNEQF
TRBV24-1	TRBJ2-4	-	ATSDDSRDIQY
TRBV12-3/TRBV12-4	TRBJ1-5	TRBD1	ASSHTGDRQPQH